This T cell receptor beta chain was captured in a study of T cells in Graves' hyperthyroidism and ophthalmopathy. Study-wide results and limits: Clonotypes that were expanded in thyroid above 0.001 mostly appeared in blood too.

V shed 10 bases, J shed 4 bases, and the junction held 9 bases outside the gene matches. Germline V CDR1 and CDR2: SNHLY, FYNNEI. This CDR3 is 13 amino acids long. This clonotype was recorded many times. Its antigen is not identified. It was RNA transcripts that yielded the amplified TCR beta CDR3 regions. The HTBI set primed first-round TCR CDR3 RT-PCR. From the multiplex PCR reads, TCRdb called clonotypes with MiXCR, one entry per CDR3 protein. Of 500,000 to 600,000 distinct CDR3 sequences detected, around 45% appear once; the ten largest clones hold roughly 19%. Sequenced: peripheral blood or thyroid tissue (not recorded which). This clonotype was sampled from an adult woman with Graves' disease, either hyperthyroidism or ophthalmopathy (not recorded which). The chain carries TRBV2 and TRBJ1-1; 7 positions match TRBD1. This chain's CDR3 is CATNSQGSTEAFF. The CDR3 DNA is TGTGCCACAAACTCACAGGGGAGCACTGAAGCTTTCTTT.